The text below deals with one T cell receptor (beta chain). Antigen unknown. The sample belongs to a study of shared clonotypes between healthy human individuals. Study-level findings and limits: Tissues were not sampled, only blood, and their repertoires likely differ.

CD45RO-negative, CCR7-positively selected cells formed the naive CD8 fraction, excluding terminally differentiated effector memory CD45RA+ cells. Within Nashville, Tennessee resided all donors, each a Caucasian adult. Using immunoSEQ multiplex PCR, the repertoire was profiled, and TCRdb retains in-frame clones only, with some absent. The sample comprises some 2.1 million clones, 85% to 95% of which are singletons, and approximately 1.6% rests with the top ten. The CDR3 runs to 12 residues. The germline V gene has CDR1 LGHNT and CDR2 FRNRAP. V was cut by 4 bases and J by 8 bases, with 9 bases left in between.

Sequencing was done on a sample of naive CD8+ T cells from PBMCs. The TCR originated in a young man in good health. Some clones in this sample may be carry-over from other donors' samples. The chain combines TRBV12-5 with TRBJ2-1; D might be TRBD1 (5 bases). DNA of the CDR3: TGTGCTAGTGGTTCCAGGGTCGATGAGCAGTTCTTC. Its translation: CASGSRVDEQFF.